This passage covers 18 T cell receptor beta chains from one sample sequenced in a study of shared clonotypes between healthy human individuals. Here immunoSEQ multiplex PCR was the method, and the copy in TCRdb shows in-frame clones only, minus some. Here the sample spans 90,000 to 120,000 clones, less than 80% being singletons. The sample consisted of memory CD8+ T cells sorted from blood. Subset here: CD45RO+ cells pooled with CCR7-negative TemRA cells. These receptors all come from a woman aged 30 to 39 in good health.

CDR3 DNA: TGTGCCAGCAGCTTATCCCCATGGGCGGACAGGGCCAAAAACATTCAGTACTTC. Protein: CASSLSPWADRAKNIQYF. This sequence joins TRBV7-3 and TRBJ2-4, with 7 nucleotides matching TRBD1. V lost 2 bases to trimming and J lost 1 base; unmatched junction nucleotides: 11. The length of the CDR3 is 18 residues. CDR1 and CDR2 (germline): SGHTA, FQGTGA. The variable domain in full, completed from reference TRBV7-3 and TRBJ2-4, reads GAGVSQTPSNKVTEKGKYVELRCDPISGHTALYWYRQSLGQGPEFLIYFQGTGAADDSGLPNDRFFAVRPEGSVSTLKIQRTERGDSAVYLCASSLSPWADRAKNIQYFGAGTRLSVL.

This rearrangement joins TRBV10-1 to TRBJ2-7, with TRBD2 identical over 7 bases. This CDR3 contains 13 residues. V lost 4 bases and J lost 6; bases outside the gene matches: 6. The germline gives CDR1 WNHNN, CDR2 SYGVQD (reference sequence). The CDR3 reads CASSVGLVSEQYF. CDR3 DNA: TGCGCCAGCAGTGTAGGACTAGTATCCGAGCAGTACTTC.

The gene calls are TRBV28 and TRBJ2-7; the D is unclear. Germline V CDR1 and CDR2: MDHEN, SYDVKM. The CDR3 sequence is 14 residues long. Trimming stripped 3 bases from V and 5 bases from J, with 14 bases between. The CDR3 region is CASSFAPIHHEQYF. The CDR3, as DNA: TGTGCCAGCAGTTTCGCCCCGATACACCACGAGCAGTACTTC.

The chain joins TRBV28 to TRBJ1-1, with TRBD1 matching 7 bases. Germline lookup yields CDR1 MDHEN and CDR2 SYDVKM. The CDR3 runs 15 residues. J gave up 0 bases and V 10 bases, and 11 bases lay outside the gene matches. The CDR3 reads CATYPTGFMNTEAFF. Here the CDR3 DNA reads TGTGCCACCTACCCGACAGGGTTCATGAACACTGAAGCTTTCTTT.

The chain has TRBV6-5 and TRBJ2-2; D ambiguous. The CDR3 extends over 14 amino acids. V was cut by 0 bases and J by 6 bases, with 8 bases left in between. Germline V gives CDR1 MNHEY, CDR2 SVGAGI. CDR3 nucleotide sequence: TGTGCCAGCAGTTACTCAGGAGAAGCCGGGGAGCTGTTTTTT. It is translated as CASSYSGEAGELFF.

The rearrangement links TRBV5-4 to TRBJ2-7; unclear D gene. CDR3 length equals 11 residues. The V and J ends lost 7 bases and 6 bases respectively, with 11 bases between them. Germline V gives CDR1 SGHNT, CDR2 YYREEE (reference sequence). The CDR3 coding sequence is TGTGCCAGCTCTACGGAATCCGAGCAGTACTTC. It translates to CASSTESEQYF.

This clone was seen more than once but under ten times. CDR3 loop: CASSPIGTSGAYEQYF. CDR3 sequence (DNA): TGTGCCAGCAGTCCCATCGGGACTAGCGGAGCATACGAGCAGTACTTC. The chain employs TRBV27 and TRBJ2-7, with 11 bases lining up with TRBD2. Trimming cost V 5 bases and J 4 bases; bases outside gene matches: 10. CDR3 length equals 16 residues. Germline CDR1 is MNHEY and CDR2 is SMNVEV (reference sequence).

There are a few counts of this clone. The V and J genes are TRBV27 and TRBJ2-7; TRBD1 might be the D (5 bases). Per germline, CDR1 MNHEY and CDR2 SMNVEV (reference sequence). The V and J ends lost 4 bases and 1 base respectively, with 14 bases between them. The CDR3 is 15 residues long. CDR3 DNA sequence: TGTGCCAGCAGTTCACAGGTTGGAGTTTCCTACGAGCAGTACTTC. Translation: CASSSQVGVSYEQYF.

V is TRBV18 and J is TRBJ2-7; D gene unclear. The CDR3 is made up of 13 amino acids. The germline V gene has CDR1 KGHSH and CDR2 LQKENI. With 6 bases removed from V and 8 bases from J, the gap between germline ends came to 17 bases. CDR3 loop: CASSPTSGVQQYF. CDR3 in DNA: TGTGCCAGCTCCCCGACCAGTGGGGTCCAGCAGTACTTC.

The V gene is TRBV7-9, the J gene TRBJ2-1; 11 bases agree with TRBD2. This CDR3 is built from 17 residues. The ends lost 2 bases at V and 1 base at J; junction bases unmatched: 4. Germline values: CDR1 SEHNR, CDR2 FQNEAQ (reference sequence). This CDR3 reads CASSLFSGRASYNEQFF. Here the CDR3 DNA reads TGTGCCAGCAGCTTATTTAGCGGGAGGGCTTCCTACAATGAGCAGTTCTTC. Full variable domain (outside the CDR3, taken from reference TRBV7-9 and TRBJ2-1): DTGVSQNPRHKITKRGQNVTFRCDPISEHNRLYWYRQTLGQGPEFLTYFQNEAQLEKSRLLSDRFSAERPKGSFSTLEIQRTEQGDSAMYLCASSLFSGRASYNEQFFGPGTRLTVL.

The chain employs TRBV27 and TRBJ2-5; 10 bases are a match to TRBD1. From germline, CDR1 is MNHEY and CDR2 SMNVEV (reference sequence). The CDR3 covers 15 residues. Trimming took 4 bases from V and 5 from J; bases not matched to a gene: 7. The CDR3 loop reads CASSSRTGGEETQYF. The CDR3 coding sequence is TGTGCCAGCAGTTCCCGGACAGGGGGAGAGGAGACCCAGTACTTC.

V gene TRBV28 combines with J gene TRBJ1-2; possible D gene TRBD1, 5 bases. The V gene's germline CDR1 is MDHEN and CDR2 SYDVKM. Trimming pared 1 base from V and 6 bases from J, leaving 12 bases between. This CDR3 region has 14 residues. As DNA, the CDR3 is TGTGCCAGCAGTTTATATGCGGGGGTGGATGGCTACACCTTC. This translates into CASSLYAGVDGYTF.

With regard to this clone: The same CDR3 also results from other DNA sequences found in this sample. The J gene is TRBJ2-5, the V gene TRBV29-1; possible D gene TRBD1, 6 bases. The DNA matches TRBJ2-7 better at its end, which makes the J call doubtful. CDR3 length: 13 residues. Germline values: CDR1 SQVTM, CDR2 ANQGSEA. The CDR3 loop reads CSVGSGEGGEQYF. The DNA of the CDR3 is TGCAGCGTTGGATCAGGGGAAGGCGGCGAGCAGTACTTC.

This chain connects TRBV27 to TRBJ1-2, with D hard to call. Germline V gives CDR1 MNHEY, CDR2 SMNVEV (reference sequence). The CDR3 extends over 13 amino acids. With 3 bases removed from V and 1 base from J, the gap between germline ends came to 6 bases. The CDR3 DNA follows: TGTGCCAGCAGTTTCCAGGATAACTATGGCTACACCTTC. This translates into CASSFQDNYGYTF.

This chain uses TRBV5-1 with TRBJ2-7; a weak D match, TRBD2 (6 bases). CDR3 length equals 16 residues. Germline CDR1 is SGHRS and CDR2 is YFSETQ. Trimming removed 2 bases at V and 4 bases at J, with 19 bases between. CDR3 sequence: CASSFGGITESYEQYF. Here the CDR3 DNA reads TGCGCCAGCAGCTTCGGGGGAATAACCGAGAGTTACGAGCAGTACTTC.

On this clone: A much larger clone is a single base away; this may be a read error. The same CDR3 is also encoded by other DNA sequences in this sample. The V gene is TRBV5-6, the J gene TRBJ1-5; 7 bases are shared with TRBD1. CDR1 is SGHDT, CDR2 YYEEEE, per germline. J was trimmed by 4 bases and V by 0 bases; bases with no gene match: 4. This CDR3 comprises 15 residues. The CDR3 nucleotides read TGTGCCAGCAGCTTGGGGGCAGGGGGGAATCAGCCCCAGCATTTT. It yields the protein CASSLGAGGNQPQHF.

This clone was observed a handful of times. V and J are TRBV2 and TRBJ2-7, with TRBD2 as a possible D gene (6 bases). The germline V and J ends were trimmed by 8 bases and 0 bases, with 14 bases remaining between them. CDR3 length equals 14 residues. From germline, CDR1 is SNHLY and CDR2 FYNNEI. The CDR3 region has the DNA TGTGCCAGCCGGGGGACGGGGAGCTCCTACGAGCAGTACTTC. It translates to CASRGTGSSYEQYF.

The V call is TRBV29-1, the J call TRBJ1-2; D possibly corresponds to TRBD1 (6 bases). Trimming cost V 4 bases and J 0 bases, with 12 bases left between them. The CDR3 runs 14 residues. Germline V gene sequence: CDR1 SQVTM, CDR2 ANQGSEA. The CDR3 DNA sequence: TGCAGCGTTGCCGGACAGCCCTCTAACTATGGCTACACCTTC. Amino acid sequence: CSVAGQPSNYGYTF.